This TCR beta chain originates from a study of blood T cell repertoires in COVID-19 (dated by TCRdb to 2019 to 2021). Background for the entire study: Samples from collaborators originated in the United States, Italy and Spain and spanned both the acute and convalescent phases of COVID-19. Where available, HLA class I and class II types were taken from metadata supplied by the sample provider and were not determined by assay-based typing. The repertoires were made available in a free public database intended to serve as a resource for research on the immune response to SARS-CoV-2. The sample metadata nearly always contained a de-identified subject ID, COVID-19 status, age in years and sex. The samples were drawn from two sources: the first 160 participants of the ongoing ImmuneRACE study, and 1,200 or so subjects contributed by 6 global collaborators. The dataset comprised deeply sampled blood TCRbeta repertoires from subjects exposed to, actively infected with, or recovered from COVID-19. The prospective study material was composed of cDNA or gDNA derived from T cells, B-cell-depleted T cells, or PBMCs.

One collaborating source in Seattle enrolled patients while the patients were actively infected and followed the patients over time throughout the course of disease. Whole blood was collected in K2EDTA tubes by collaborating institutions according to the institutions' own protocols. Collaborator samples were shipped for TCRbeta analysis as frozen whole blood, isolated PBMCs, or DNA extracted from either sample type. The immunoSEQ Assay, a bias-controlled multiplex PCR, was used to amplify TCRbeta CDR3 regions from genomic DNA. On the study's bioinformatics: Nucleated cell counts per sample were estimated from amplification of reference gene primers within the assay. Sequence reads were collapsed and filtered to measure the absolute abundance of every unique TCRbeta CDR3 rearrangement. For each sample, productive Simpson clonality was calculated as the square root of Simpson's diversity index across productive rearrangements. The table comes from immuneACCESS by way of TCRdb, which keeps in-frame sequences with V and J called. Part of the clones is missing from these tables; in studies checked, under half for an unresolved V gene and the rest for unknown reasons. V and J calls plus clone size are reproduced from that table; the DNA served to infer D and trimming. Present in this sample are roughly 160,000 clones, roughly 89% of which were seen just once. The leading ten clones occupy around a tenth of the sample.

In regard to this clone: Its antigen has not been determined. Base qualities are not recorded, but no much larger clone differs from it by a single base.

According to the germline V gene (reference sequence), CDR1 reads GTSNPN and CDR2 reads SVGIG. Its CDR3 holds 13 amino acids, cysteine through phenylalanine. The CDR3 DNA has 39 bases and is translated from base 1. V lost 3 bases and J lost 6 bases; the stretch between them is 14 bases long. What the work shows at the level of the full study, not this receptor alone: The amount of clinical and demographic metadata varied by source and participant and was provided uncurated.

The chain is made from TRBV30 and TRBJ1-1, with the D gene uncertain. This receptor was obtained from a woman in her 70s with COVID-19, enrolled during active disease. The sample consisted of peripheral blood. The CDR3 loop reads CAWSEGRIAEAFF. In nucleotide form, the sequence is TGTGCCTGGAGCGAAGGGAGGATTGCTGAAGCTTTCTTT.